The clone carrying this T cell receptor (beta chain) was detected many times. This record belongs to a study of spatial heterogeneity in lung cancer. Germline CDR1 reads ENHRY; CDR2 reads SYGVKD. The V and J ends lost 3 bases and 4 bases respectively, with 12 bases between them. The CDR3 covers 14 residues. MiXCR was run by TCRdb on the 5' RACE reads, yielding one entry per CDR3 protein. The sample comprises about 38,000 distinct CDR3 sequences, 6.5% to 9% of which are singletons, and 28% rests with the top ten. Time point denoted: sample taken at primary tumor resection. Whole RNA obtained from tumor, nontumor lung or frozen PBMC underwent sequencing without sorting.

The chain couples TRBV10-3 to TRBJ2-5, with D unclear. The sample consisted of PBMCs, taken at surgery. The sequence was collected from a male donor with early-stage non-small cell lung cancer. CDR3: CAISEGGSRETQYF. For the CDR3, the DNA is TGTGCCATCAGTGAAGGTGGTAGCAGAGAGACCCAGTACTTC.